This T cell receptor beta chain came from a study of blood T cell repertoires in COVID-19 (TCRdb year 2020). Broadly, across the study: Samples covering the acute and convalescent phases of COVID-19 were provided by collaborators in the United States, Italy and Spain. The material from the prospective study consisted of cDNA or gDNA derived from T cells, B-cell-depleted T cells, or PBMCs. Deeply sampled blood TCRbeta repertoires from subjects exposed to, actively infected with, or recovered from COVID-19 were included in the dataset. The repertoires were made available in a free public database intended to serve as a resource for research on the immune response to SARS-CoV-2. The samples were drawn from the first 160 participants of the ongoing ImmuneRACE study and from more than 1,000 subjects provided by 6 global collaborators. Sample metadata almost always included a de-identified subject ID, COVID-19 status, age in years and sex. HLA class I and class II types, where available, came from metadata supplied by the sample provider rather than from assay-based typing. Summary of the overall study and its limitations: How much clinical and demographic metadata was included differed by source and by participant, and the metadata was provided uncurated.

From cysteine to phenylalanine, the CDR3 is 16 amino acids long. Of the read, only the CDR3 DNA is kept; its 48 bases are in frame from base 1. Looking up the germline V gene yields CDR1 SGHVS and CDR2 FQNEAQ. Relative to germline, V is 4 bases shorter and J is 4 bases shorter, with 17 bases between their ends. At one collaborating source in Seattle, patients were enrolled during active infection and were followed longitudinally through the course of disease. Each collaborating institution followed its own protocols to collect whole blood in K2EDTA tubes. For TCRbeta analysis, collaborators shipped samples in one of three forms: frozen whole blood, isolated PBMCs, or DNA extracted from either of those sample types. With respect to this clone: The specificity of this receptor is unknown. No base quality information exists; no much larger clone differs at one position.

TCRbeta CDR3 regions were amplified from genomic DNA using the immunoSEQ Assay, a bias-controlled multiplex PCR. In the authors' own workflow: The number of nucleated cells in each sample was estimated by amplification of reference gene primers within the assay. To quantify the absolute abundance of each unique TCRbeta CDR3 rearrangement, sequence reads were collapsed and filtered. For each sample, productive Simpson clonality was calculated as the square root of Simpson's diversity index over productive rearrangements. What TCRdb holds here is the immuneACCESS table cut down to in-frame rearrangements. Part of the clones is not present; checked against another copy, under half of the missing clones reflect an unresolved V gene, and the others are unexplained. V and J calls plus clone size are reproduced from that table; the DNA served to infer D and trimming. Here the sample has about 160,000 clones; around 84% occur a single time. The ten biggest clones cover around 8% of the sample.

Sequenced material: peripheral blood. This TCR derives from a woman in her fifties or sixties with COVID-19, enrolled during active disease. The chain uses TRBV7-8 and TRBJ1-5; the best D guess is TRBD1, with 5 bases matching. This receptor has the CDR3 CASSSATGESNQPQHF. The DNA sequence follows: TGTGCCAGCAGCTCCGCAACAGGAGAATCTAATCAGCCCCAGCATTTT.